These 31 T cell receptor beta chains were all obtained from the same sample, sequenced in a study of radiotherapy plus CTLA-4 blockade in lung cancer. Using immunoSEQ multiplex PCR, the repertoire was profiled, and TCRdb retains in-frame clones only, with some absent. The table has 90,000 or so clones, roughly 87% seen once. Source: peripheral blood, taken from a patient treated with radiotherapy plus ipilimumab. These TCRs come from a human donor with non-small cell lung cancer who had stable disease on radiotherapy plus ipilimumab.

The table lists this clone with a few counts. The chain links TRBV19 to TRBJ1-1; 7 nucleotides align to TRBD1. The trim removed 10 bases at V and 6 bases at J, leaving 11 bases unmatched. Germline CDR1 LNHDA, CDR2 SQIVND (reference sequence). This CDR3 comprises 13 residues. The CDR3 here is CATFYRGAPEAFF. The CDR3 bases are TGTGCCACCTTTTACAGGGGTGCGCCTGAAGCTTTCTTT.

The chain is built from TRBV29-1 and TRBJ1-5; no firm D call. CDR1 SQVTM and CDR2 ANQGSEA come from the germline V gene. This CDR3 is 14 amino acids long. V was shortened by 4 bases and J by 4 bases, with 14 bases between the two germline ends. The CDR3: CSVGEGLSNQPQHF. DNA of the CDR3: TGCAGCGTTGGAGAAGGGCTGAGTAATCAGCCCCAGCATTTT.

Only a few counts were recorded for this clone. This chain joins TRBV11-2 and TRBJ2-7; D is possibly TRBD1 (6 bases). CDR3 length: 14 amino acids. Trimming took 2 bases from V and 0 from J, leaving 8 bases between them. The germline CDR1 and CDR2 sequences are SGHAT and FQNNGV. The DNA for the CDR3 is TGTGCCAGCAGCTTAACAGGGCTCTCCTACGAGCAGTACTTC. Translated: CASSLTGLSYEQYF. The complete variable domain, with remaining parts taken from reference TRBV11-2 and TRBJ2-7, reads EAGVAQSPRYKIIEKRQSVAFWCNPISGHATLYWYQQILGQGPKLLIQFQNNGVVDDSQLPKDRFSAERLKGVDSTLKIQPAKLEDSAVYLCASSLTGLSYEQYFGPGTRLTVT.

This chain links TRBV7-8 with TRBJ2-3; D call uncertain. The CDR3 runs to 19 residues. Trimming took off 3 bases at V and 0 bases at J, with 22 bases between the two ends. Germline CDR1 is SGHVS and CDR2 is FQNEAQ. CDR3 amino acids: CASSFFRAGDTSSTDTQYF. Written as DNA, the CDR3 is TGTGCCAGCAGCTTTTTTAGGGCAGGAGATACCTCTAGCACAGATACGCAGTATTTT. The variable domain in full, completed from reference TRBV7-8 and TRBJ2-3, reads GAGVSQSPRYKVAKRGQDVALRCDPISGHVSLFWYQQALGQGPEFLTYFQNEAQLDKSGLPSDRFFAERPEGSVSTLKIQRTQQEDSAVYLCASSFFRAGDTSSTDTQYFGPGTRLTVL.

This clone showed up just a few times. This chain joins TRBV19 and TRBJ1-3; 7 bases match TRBD1. CDR3 length: 16 residues. J was trimmed by 2 bases and V by 4 bases; bases with no gene match: 8. In germline, CDR1 is LNHDA, CDR2 SQIVND (reference sequence). In nucleotides, the CDR3 is TGTGCCAGTAGTACTGGTCAAACAGGGGCTGGAAACACCATATATTTT. This gives the protein CASSTGQTGAGNTIYF.

The V gene is TRBV5-4, the J gene TRBJ1-4, with D unclear. The CDR3 sequence is 14 residues long. V was shortened by 0 bases and J by 8 bases, with 11 bases between the two germline ends. Germline assignment: CDR1 SGHNT and CDR2 YYREEE (reference sequence). The CDR3: CASSLGQASEKLFF. CDR3 in DNA: TGTGCCAGCAGCTTGGGGCAGGCCTCGGAAAAACTGTTTTTT.

The chain carries TRBV5-5 and TRBJ1-5; D is ambiguous. Germline V CDR1 and CDR2: SGHKS, YYEKEE (reference sequence). CDR3 size: 14 residues. V lost 0 bases and J 6 bases, leaving 10 bases between the germline ends. The CDR3 region has the DNA TGTGCCAGCAGCTTGGCCGCAGGAAGTCAGCCCCAGCATTTT. Translating it yields CASSLAAGSQPQHF.

V and J are TRBV6-5 and TRBJ1-4, with D unresolved. Germline-derived CDR1 and CDR2 are MNHEY and SVGAGI. The CDR3 loop spans 14 amino acids. V gave up 5 bases and J gave up 8 bases, with 15 bases separating them. CDR3 sequence reads: CASSPAGRGEKLFF. CDR3 sequence (DNA): TGTGCCAGCAGTCCAGCCGGCCGAGGAGAAAAACTGTTTTTT.

The chain combines TRBV7-3 with TRBJ2-7; D gene uncertain. Looked up from germline, CDR1 is SGHTA and CDR2 is FQGTGA. Trimming removed 1 base from V and 1 base from J, with 5 bases in between. The CDR3 has 13 residues. For the CDR3, the DNA is TGTGCCAGCAGCTTAAGTATGTCCTACGAGCAGTACTTC. Translating gives CASSLSMSYEQYF. Full variable domain (outside the CDR3, taken from reference TRBV7-3 and TRBJ2-7): GAGVSQTPSNKVTEKGKYVELRCDPISGHTALYWYRQSLGQGPEFLIYFQGTGAADDSGLPNDRFFAVRPEGSVSTLKIQRTERGDSAVYLCASSLSMSYEQYFGPGTRLTVT.

Concerning this clone itself: The sample has other DNA sequences that encode this CDR3 too. The chain couples TRBV4-1 to TRBJ1-6; TRBD1 matches 7 bases. With 3 bases clipped from V and 5 bases from J, the junction kept 4 bases outside the gene matches. CDR3 size: 15 residues. Looked up from germline, CDR1 is MGHRA and CDR2 is YSYEKL. This CDR3 reads CASSQAGGDNSPLHF. The DNA of the CDR3 is TGCGCCAGCAGCCAGGCAGGGGGTGATAATTCACCCCTCCACTTT.

In this sample, this clone turned up once. The chain employs TRBV19 and TRBJ1-4; 8 nucleotides align to TRBD1. The trim removed 8 bases at V and 7 bases at J, leaving 9 bases unmatched. The germline V gene encodes CDR1 LNHDA and CDR2 SQIVND (reference sequence). The CDR3 runs 14 residues. CDR3 bases: TGTGCCAGTGAGGACAGGGCACTTAGTGAAAAACTGTTTTTT. This codes for CASEDRALSEKLFF.

V and J are TRBV18 and TRBJ2-6, with 7 bases aligning to TRBD2. The CDR3 is 18 residues long. Germline CDR1 reads KGHSH; CDR2 reads LQKENI. Germline trimming cut 6 bases from V and 0 bases from J; bases unmatched to any gene: 11. The CDR3: CASSNSGLAASGANVLTF. The CDR3 DNA follows: TGTGCCAGCTCGAACTCGGGGCTAGCGGCCTCTGGGGCCAACGTCCTGACTTTC.

A word on this clone: The junction departs from the called germline gene at one end, perhaps through a read error. V gene TRBV10-3 combines with J gene TRBJ2-1, with 11 nucleotides matching TRBD2. This CDR3 has 20 residues. Germline CDR1 reads ENHRY; CDR2 reads SYGVKD. CDR3 sequence: CAISDPSASGRRSSYNDQFF. The DNA of the CDR3 is TGTGCCATCAGTGATCCCTCCGCTAGCGGGAGGCGCAGCTCCTACAATGATCAGTTCTTC.

The V and J genes are TRBV10-2 and TRBJ2-5; D call uncertain. Per the germline V gene, CDR1 is WSHSY and CDR2 is SAAADI. The V and J ends lost 0 bases and 7 bases respectively, with 12 bases between them. This CDR3 spans 14 amino acids. For the CDR3, the DNA is TGCGCCAGCAGTGAGTCGATACAGCTCTGGACCCAGTACTTC. This translates into CASSESIQLWTQYF.

The CDR3 nucleotides are TGCGCCAGCAGCCAAGTTGTCCCCGAGAAGTTTGGCACTGAAGCTTTCTTT. Protein: CASSQVVPEKFGTEAFF. This chain connects TRBV4-1 to TRBJ1-1; no firm D call. The germline CDR1 and CDR2 sequences are MGHRA and YSYEKL. The CDR3 sequence is 17 residues long. V lost 1 base and J 4 bases, leaving 19 bases between the germline ends.

V usage is TRBV7-9 and J usage is TRBJ2-7; D is undetermined. Germline V gene sequence: CDR1 SEHNR, CDR2 FQNEAQ (reference sequence). V was pared by 5 bases and J by 0 bases, with 14 bases between. The CDR3 sequence is 15 residues long. The chain's CDR3 is CASSLGRLSSYEQYF. For the CDR3, the DNA is TGTGCCAGCAGCCTCGGACGTTTGAGCTCCTACGAGCAGTACTTC.

The chain uses TRBV5-1 and TRBJ2-7, with 11 nucleotides matching TRBD1. This CDR3 spans 16 amino acids. V dropped 4 bases and J dropped 2; count of bases not matched to a gene: 8. Germline-derived CDR1 and CDR2 are SGHRS and YFSETQ. CDR3 DNA: TGCGCCAGCAGCGTCTCCGGGACAGGGGGAACCTACGAGCAGTACTTC. The encoded protein is CASSVSGTGGTYEQYF.

The rearrangement links TRBV27 to TRBJ1-6, with TRBD1 matching 10 bases. Trimming cost V 7 bases and J 0 bases; bases outside gene matches: 6. Germline-derived CDR1 and CDR2 are MNHEY and SMNVEV (reference sequence). CDR3 length equals 17 residues. CDR3 bases: TGTGCCAGCAAGGGACAGGGGTTTACCTCCTATAATTCACCCCTCCACTTT. As protein: CASKGQGFTSYNSPLHF.

The sample holds one count of this clone. The chain links TRBV19 to TRBJ1-1; TRBD1 agrees at 10 bases. Germline CDR1 LNHDA, CDR2 SQIVND (reference sequence). J gave up 1 base and V 5 bases, and 7 bases lay outside the gene matches. The CDR3 is 16 amino acids. The CDR3 DNA sequence: TGTGCCAGTAGTCCGTCGGACAGGGGGTCGAACACTGAAGCTTTCTTT. Translated, it gives CASSPSDRGSNTEAFF.

This clone was counted only a few times. This chain links TRBV28 with TRBJ2-7, with D uncertain. Germline CDR1 MDHEN, CDR2 SYDVKM. The germline V and J ends were trimmed by 5 bases and 7 bases, with 9 bases remaining between them. CDR3 length equals 11 residues. CDR3 in DNA: TGTGCCAGCAGTAGGCTCCGGGAGCAGTACTTC. This encodes CASSRLREQYF.

The chain couples TRBV14 to TRBJ2-7; 11 nucleotides agree with TRBD2. Per the germline V gene, CDR1 is SGHDN and CDR2 is FVKESK. The trim removed 4 bases at V and 2 bases at J, leaving 16 bases unmatched. The CDR3 totals 19 residues. DNA of the CDR3: TGTGCCAGCAGCCGCCATCTTACTAGCGGGGGCTCAAAAACCTACGAGCAGTACTTC. Protein product: CASSRHLTSGGSKTYEQYF.

This clone has a handful of counts. The V call is TRBV6-1, the J call TRBJ2-3; D is unresolved. In germline, CDR1 is MNHNS, CDR2 SASEGT. This CDR3 spans 15 amino acids. V lost 5 bases to trimming and J lost 0 bases, with 12 bases between them. CDR3 region: CASSLGLQSTDTQYF. The CDR3 bases are TGTGCCAGCAGTTTAGGGCTCCAAAGCACAGATACGCAGTATTTT.

This clone was recorded only once. J is TRBJ2-3 and V is TRBV19; 13 bases match TRBD2. The V segment lost 3 bases and the J segment 6 bases; nucleotides outside the gene matches: 3. Germline V gene lookup returns CDR1 LNHDA and CDR2 SQIVND (reference sequence). The CDR3 consists of 15 residues. CDR3 protein: CASSMGLAGSDTQYF. The CDR3 DNA reads as TGTGCCAGTAGTATGGGACTAGCGGGGAGTGATACGCAGTATTTT. Drawing the rest from reference TRBV19 and TRBJ2-3, the complete variable domain is DGGITQSPKYLFRKEGQNVTLSCEQNLNHDAMYWYRQDPGQGLRLIYYSQIVNDFQKGDIAEGYSVSREKKESFPLTVTSAQKNPTAFYLCASSMGLAGSDTQYFGPGTRLTVL.

The chain carries TRBV5-1 and TRBJ2-5; 8 nucleotides match TRBD1. Germline V gene data show CDR1 as SGHRS and CDR2 as YFSETQ. The CDR3 runs 14 residues. V lost 4 bases and J lost 1; bases outside the gene matches: 3. The CDR3 spells CASSTGQVQETQYF. CDR3 nucleotides: TGCGCCAGCAGCACGGGACAGGTCCAAGAGACCCAGTACTTC.

The chain has TRBV9 and TRBJ1-6, with D perhaps matching TRBD1 (5 bases). Between the trimmed V and J ends, which lost 4 bases and 5 bases, there was a span of 13 bases. Germline CDR1 is SGDLS and CDR2 is YYNGEE. The CDR3 runs 15 residues. CDR3: CASSPVGGHNSPLHF. DNA of the CDR3: TGTGCCAGCAGCCCAGTCGGGGGACATAATTCACCCCTCCACTTT.

The rearrangement uses TRBV6-5 and TRBJ2-1; TRBD2 aligns across 7 bases. Germline CDR1 reads MNHEY; CDR2 reads SVGAGI. The CDR3 has 14 residues. Germline trimming cut 2 bases from V and 3 bases from J; bases unmatched to any gene: 1. The CDR3 DNA reads as TGTGCCAGCAGTTACGCGGGGGTCTACAATGAGCAGTTCTTC. It translates to CASSYAGVYNEQFF.

This rearrangement joins TRBV7-9 to TRBJ2-3; D remains unclear. From germline, CDR1 is SEHNR and CDR2 FQNEAQ (reference sequence). The CDR3 totals 14 residues. V was trimmed by 5 bases and J by 1 base, leaving 10 bases between them. CDR3: CASSRPQGTDTQYF. The DNA for the CDR3 is TGTGCCAGCAGCCGTCCACAAGGCACAGATACGCAGTATTTT.

The rearrangement uses TRBV9 and TRBJ1-1; the D is unclear. Trimming cost V 0 bases and J 2 bases, with 11 bases left between them. The CDR3 extends over 15 amino acids. Germline lookup yields CDR1 SGDLS and CDR2 YYNGEE. Here the CDR3 DNA reads TGTGCCAGCAGCGTAGGTGTAGGGAAAAACACTGAAGCTTTCTTT. Protein: CASSVGVGKNTEAFF.

CDR3 residues: CASSLLAGIYNEQFF. The DNA for the CDR3 is TGTGCCAGCAGTTTACTAGCGGGAATTTACAATGAGCAGTTCTTC. This chain connects TRBV7-3 to TRBJ2-1; 10 nucleotides match TRBD2. J gave up 4 bases and V 6 bases, and 6 bases lay outside the gene matches. Germline V lookup: CDR1 SGHTA, CDR2 FQGTGA. The CDR3 spans 15 residues.

This chain joins TRBV27 and TRBJ2-7; 9 bases map to TRBD1. The V and J ends lost 9 bases and 5 bases, in that order; junction bases with no gene match: 5. Per germline, CDR1 MNHEY and CDR2 SMNVEV (reference sequence). The CDR3 is 12 residues long. The CDR3 nucleotides are TGTGCCAGGGGACAGGGATTCCACGAGCAGTACTTC. Encoded protein: CARGQGFHEQYF.

The chain carries TRBV13 and TRBJ2-2, with 11 nucleotides matching TRBD1. CDR1 is PRHDT, CDR2 FYEKMQ, per germline (reference sequence). The CDR3 consists of 14 residues. After removal of 4 bases from V and 6 bases from J, the junction contained 1 base not matched to a gene. For the CDR3, the DNA is TGTGCCAGCAGCTGGACAGGGGGCTCCGGGGAGCTGTTTTTT. Residues: CASSWTGGSGELFF.